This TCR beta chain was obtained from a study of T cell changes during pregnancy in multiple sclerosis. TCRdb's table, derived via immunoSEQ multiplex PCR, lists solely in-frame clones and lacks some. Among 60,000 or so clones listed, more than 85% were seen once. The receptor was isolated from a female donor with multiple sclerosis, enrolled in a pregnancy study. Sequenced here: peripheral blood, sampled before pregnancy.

The CDR3 coding sequence is TGTGCTAGTGGTTTGACGGGCGGGTTGGCTGAAGCTTTCTTT. Translated: CASGLTGGLAEAFF. This chain links TRBV12-5 with TRBJ1-1; the D is unclear. The V end lost 2 bases, the J end lost 6 bases, and 13 bases lay between the germline ends. The CDR3 extends over 14 amino acids. The germline V gene has CDR1 LGHNT and CDR2 FRNRAP.